Following are 19 T cell receptor beta chains from one sample sequenced in a study of CD8 T cells in ankylosing spondylitis. Study results and caveats: A TCR beta motif of eight or nine highly homologous variants seemed to mark ankylosing spondylitis blood.

These receptors' antigens are unknown. TCRdb used MiXCR to reprocess the 5' RACE reads, holding one entry per CDR3 protein. The sample lists about 330,000 distinct CDR3 sequences; around 7.6% were seen once. The specimen sequenced was blood, either unsorted or a sorted T cell fraction (not recorded which). These receptors originate from a male donor with ankylosing spondylitis.

The chain couples TRBV28 to TRBJ2-1; 14 bases map to TRBD2. The CDR3 runs 15 residues. Germline CDR1 MDHEN, CDR2 SYDVKM. V trimming: 6 bases; J trimming: 9 bases; junction bases outside the gene matches: 7. The CDR3 protein is CASRGGLAGVGEQFF. The DNA for the CDR3 is TGTGCCAGCAGGGGGGGACTAGCGGGAGTTGGTGAGCAGTTCTTC.

This clonotype appeared a few times. The V call is TRBV4-3, the J call TRBJ2-3; 11 bases agree with TRBD2. Per germline, CDR1 LGHNA and CDR2 YSLEER. Trimming took 0 bases from V and 4 from J; bases not matched to a gene: 3. This CDR3 is built from 16 residues. The CDR3 DNA reads TGCGCCAGCAGCCAAGAGGTAGCGGGAGGGCCAGATACGCAGTATTTT. Translation: CASSQEVAGGPDTQYF.

In this sample, this clonotype turned up a few times. The chain combines TRBV5-1 with TRBJ2-2; TRBD2 agrees at 7 bases. Germline V CDR1 and CDR2: SGHRS, YFSETQ. This CDR3 comprises 18 residues. The V segment lost 2 bases and the J segment 1 base; nucleotides outside the gene matches: 11. In nucleotides, the CDR3 is TGCGCCAGCAGCTTAGGGTCCGGCGGGAGCAGGAACACCGGGGAGCTGTTTTTT. Translation: CASSLGSGGSRNTGELFF.

The chain has TRBV4-2 and TRBJ2-5, with D possibly TRBD1 on 6 matching bases. The CDR3 is 17 residues long. V gave up 1 base and J gave up 2 bases, with 17 bases separating them. Germline values: CDR1 LGHNA, CDR2 YNFKEQ. The CDR3 protein is CASSQGGLGTGQETQYF. The CDR3 DNA follows: TGTGCCAGCAGCCAAGGCGGTCTGGGAACAGGGCAAGAGACCCAGTACTTC.

This chain links TRBV5-1 with TRBJ1-1; TRBD1 matches 7 bases. This CDR3 spans 14 amino acids. Germline V gene sequence: CDR1 SGHRS, CDR2 YFSETQ. V was pared by 4 bases and J by 5 bases, with 8 bases of the junction left unmatched. CDR3 sequence (DNA): TGCGCCAGCAGCCCGGGGGACAGCCGTACTGAAGCTTTCTTT. Translating gives CASSPGDSRTEAFF. Full variable domain (missing parts from reference TRBV5-1 and TRBJ1-1): KAGVTQTPRYLIKTRGQQVTLSCSPISGHRSVSWYQQTPGQGLQFLFEYFSETQRNKGNFPGRFSGRQFSNSRSEMNVSTLELGDSALYLCASSPGDSRTEAFFGQGTRLTVV.

There are a few counts of this clonotype. The V call is TRBV30, the J call TRBJ1-2; no firm D call. From germline, CDR1 is GTSNPN and CDR2 SVGIG (reference sequence). The CDR3 length is 15 residues. Trimming removed 4 bases at V and 4 bases at J, with 19 bases between. The CDR3 DNA reads as TGTGCCTGGACCCGCCTTAAGTTCTCGACCTATGGCTACACCTTC. This encodes CAWTRLKFSTYGYTF.

V gene TRBV29-1 combines with J gene TRBJ2-7; 7 bases are shared with TRBD2. Trimming took 6 bases from V and 0 from J; bases not matched to a gene: 8. The CDR3 covers 14 residues. Germline lookup yields CDR1 SQVTM and CDR2 ANQGSEA. The CDR3 DNA reads as TGCAGCGTCGTGACTAGCCGGACCTCCTACGAGCAGTACTTC. This gives the protein CSVVTSRTSYEQYF.

This clonotype appeared a few times. The rearrangement joins TRBV5-1 to TRBJ2-2; 12 bases map to TRBD1. Germline V gene lookup returns CDR1 SGHRS and CDR2 YFSETQ. The J segment lost 7 bases and the V segment lost 4 bases, leaving 8 bases of the junction unmatched. There are 16 residues in the CDR3. CDR3 bases: TGCGCCAGCAGCCCACTGGGACAGGGGGCAATCGGGGAGCTGTTTTTT. Protein sequence: CASSPLGQGAIGELFF.

J is TRBJ2-7 and V is TRBV27, with 8 bases that match TRBD2. Trimming removed 5 bases from V and 9 bases from J; junction bases left unmatched: 21. Germline values: CDR1 MNHEY, CDR2 SMNVEV (reference sequence). The CDR3 is made up of 17 amino acids. The CDR3 region is CASSPSGWSGSLGVQYF. Written as DNA, the CDR3 is TGTGCCAGCAGTCCCTCCGGGTGGAGCGGGAGCTTAGGCGTGCAGTACTTC.

The V gene is TRBV20-1, the J gene TRBJ2-7; D ambiguous. Germline CDR1 DFQATT, CDR2 SNEGSKA (reference sequence). V was shortened by 4 bases and J by 3 bases, with 7 bases between the two germline ends. This CDR3 comprises 11 residues. Here the CDR3 DNA reads TGCAGTGCTACCACGATCTACGAGCAGTACTTC. It translates to CSATTIYEQYF.

This clonotype was seen repeatedly, ten times or more. The chain is built from TRBV29-1 and TRBJ1-1; no clear D. V dropped 1 base and J dropped 6 bases, with 6 bases sitting between them. The CDR3 contains 11 residues. The germline V gene has CDR1 SQVTM and CDR2 ANQGSEA. The CDR3 region has the DNA TGCAGCGTTGAAGGCGGGGCTGAAGCTTTCTTT. Translated, it gives CSVEGGAEAFF.

This chain connects TRBV29-1 to TRBJ1-2; 9 bases fit TRBD1. Germline CDR1 is SQVTM and CDR2 is ANQGSEA. The CDR3 covers 14 residues. With V trimmed by 0 bases and J by 7 bases, 6 bases remained unmatched. CDR3 sequence: CSVEDKGQGFGYTF. CDR3 DNA sequence: TGCAGCGTTGAAGATAAGGGACAGGGCTTTGGCTACACCTTC.

This clonotype was recorded many times. The V and J genes are TRBV20-1 and TRBJ1-2; D perhaps matches TRBD1 (5 bases). The CDR3 consists of 16 residues. Germline CDR1 DFQATT, CDR2 SNEGSKA (reference sequence). Trimming cost V 2 bases and J 0 bases, with 16 bases left between them. CDR3 sequence reads: CSARPSEGPPNYGYTF. As DNA, the CDR3 is TGCAGTGCTAGACCTTCGGAGGGGCCACCTAACTATGGCTACACCTTC.

This clonotype was recorded a few times. The chain links TRBV29-1 to TRBJ2-1, with D maybe TRBD2 (5 bases). V gave up 6 bases and J gave up 0 bases, with 12 bases separating them. The CDR3 spans 14 residues. The germline V gene encodes CDR1 SQVTM and CDR2 ANQGSEA. The CDR3 nucleotides are TGCAGCGTAGAGCGGAGTAGCTCCTACAATGAGCAGTTCTTC. This sequence encodes CSVERSSSYNEQFF.

CDR3 sequence reads: CASSQGYDRFPEAFF. Written as DNA, the CDR3 is TGTGCCAGCAGCCAAGGTTATGACAGGTTCCCTGAAGCTTTCTTT. The genes are TRBV3-1 and TRBJ1-1, with a weak D call TRBD1 (6 bases). Trimming took off 1 base at V and 6 bases at J, with 15 bases between the two ends. The CDR3 has 15 amino acids. The germline gives CDR1 LGHDT, CDR2 YNNKEL (reference sequence).

This chain joins TRBV9 and TRBJ2-7; 9 bases align to TRBD1. Trimming at V came to 0 bases and at J to 6 bases, leaving 7 bases not matched to a gene. CDR1 is SGDLS and CDR2 is YYNGEE in the germline V gene. The length of the CDR3 is 15 residues. Here the CDR3 reads CASSVDSGQGTEQYF. For the CDR3, the DNA is TGTGCCAGCAGCGTAGATTCCGGACAGGGGACCGAGCAGTACTTC.

The rearrangement uses TRBV13 and TRBJ2-1; D is possibly TRBD1 (6 bases). The V gene lost 5 bases and the J gene lost 6 bases, with 20 bases spanning the gap. Germline assignment: CDR1 PRHDT and CDR2 FYEKMQ (reference sequence). This CDR3 region has 16 residues. CDR3 nucleotide sequence: TGTGCCAGCAGCGCCCTTAACAGGGACCTACCCAATGAGCAGTTCTTC. This translates into CASSALNRDLPNEQFF.

This clonotype was counted only a few times. One junction end does not reproduce the germline sequence, and a read error may be involved. This sequence joins TRBV29-1 and TRBJ2-7; TRBD1 might be the D (6 bases). CDR1 is SQVTM and CDR2 is ANQGSEA in the germline V gene. There are 13 residues in the CDR3. In DNA, the CDR3 is TGCAGCGTGGAAGGGGACAAGACCTACGAGCAGTACTTC. This sequence encodes CSVEGDKTYEQYF.

The rearrangement uses TRBV14 and TRBJ2-1; D uncertain. Germline assignment: CDR1 SGHDN and CDR2 FVKESK. V dropped 6 bases and J dropped 3 bases, with 9 bases sitting between them. The CDR3 loop spans 13 amino acids. The CDR3 coding sequence is TGTGCCAGCAGGCCCCATGGCTACAATGAGCAGTTCTTC. It specifies CASRPHGYNEQFF.